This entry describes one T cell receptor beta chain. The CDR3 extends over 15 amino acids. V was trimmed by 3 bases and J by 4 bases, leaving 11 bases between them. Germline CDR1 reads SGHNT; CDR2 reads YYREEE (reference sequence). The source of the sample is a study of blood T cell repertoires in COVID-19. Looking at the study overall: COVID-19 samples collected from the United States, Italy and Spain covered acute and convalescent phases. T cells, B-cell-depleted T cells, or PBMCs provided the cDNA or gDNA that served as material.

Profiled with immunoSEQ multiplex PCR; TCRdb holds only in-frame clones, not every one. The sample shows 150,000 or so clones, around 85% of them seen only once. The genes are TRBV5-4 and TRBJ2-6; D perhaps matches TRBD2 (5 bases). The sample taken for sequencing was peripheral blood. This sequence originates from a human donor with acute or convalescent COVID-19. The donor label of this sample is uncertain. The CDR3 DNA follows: TGTGCCAGCAGCTCCAAGGGAGAAGGGGCCAACGTCCTGACTTTC. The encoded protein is CASSSKGEGANVLTF.